Given below is one TCR beta chain in context. Its specificity is unknown. This record comes from a study of T cell responses to AZD1222 COVID-19 vaccine. Study-wide findings and caveats: Compared with day 0, the breadth and depth of the Spike-specific TCR repertoire rose significantly after two doses of AZD1222. Regions 160-218 and 743-854 dominated among vaccine-associated CD4 TCRs spanning spike. The repertoires were collected only after the peak T cell response.

This CDR3 is 14 amino acids long. Germline trimming cut 5 bases from V and 1 base from J; bases unmatched to any gene: 4. Germline lookup yields CDR1 SNHLY and CDR2 FYNNEI. Generated by immunoSEQ multiplex PCR, the TCRdb table keeps only in-frame clones and is missing some. Here the sample spans approximately 190,000 clones, 93% being singletons. This TCR derives from an adult who received the AZD1222 COVID-19 vaccine. The sample consisted of peripheral blood, taken 28 days after the second AZD1222 dose. The V gene is TRBV2, the J gene TRBJ2-5; the match to TRBD1 covers 7 bases. The CDR3 nucleotides read TGTGCCAGCAGTTCACAGGGGCTCCAAGAGACCCAGTACTTC. Translated: CASSSQGLQETQYF.